These T cell receptor beta chains were read from a single sample in a study of Graves' ophthalmopathy and Graves' hyperthyroidism. TCRdb reanalysed the multiplex PCR reads using MiXCR and keeps one entry per CDR3 protein. The data contain 300,000 to 500,000 distinct CDR3 sequences, approximately 15% of them seen just once; the ten biggest clones take up about 7%. Sequenced sample: peripheral blood. All receptors come from a woman younger than 35 with stable Graves' hyperthyroidism. Each CDR3 is given with its conserved first and last residue. Part of the rows lack a size; the others show once, few, many or a class for expanded clones.

few	TRBV3-1	CASRVGAGGGTEAFF
many	TRBV13	CASSFVRGNTGELFF
many	TRBV19	CASGTGRQPQHF
many	TRBV6-1	CASSEMWGRGNTEAFF
.	TRBV28	CASGPQGGYEQYF
.	TRBV28	CASKGQGGEQYF
.	TRBV12-3/TRBV12-4	CASSLASGRETQYF
many	TRBV6-2/TRBV6-3	CASSVTSWGGKSHEQYF
many	TRBV28	CASSLLVYEQYF
.	TRBV4-1	CASSFRAFYEQYF
many	TRBV6-1	CASTTGGKEAQYF
many	TRBV6-5	CASRGGQGVYEQYF
many	TRBV13	CASSARDTAQETQYF
many	TRBV5-4	CASSLPGAETQYF
many	TRBV12-3/TRBV12-4	CASSLSSWGQGSTEAFF